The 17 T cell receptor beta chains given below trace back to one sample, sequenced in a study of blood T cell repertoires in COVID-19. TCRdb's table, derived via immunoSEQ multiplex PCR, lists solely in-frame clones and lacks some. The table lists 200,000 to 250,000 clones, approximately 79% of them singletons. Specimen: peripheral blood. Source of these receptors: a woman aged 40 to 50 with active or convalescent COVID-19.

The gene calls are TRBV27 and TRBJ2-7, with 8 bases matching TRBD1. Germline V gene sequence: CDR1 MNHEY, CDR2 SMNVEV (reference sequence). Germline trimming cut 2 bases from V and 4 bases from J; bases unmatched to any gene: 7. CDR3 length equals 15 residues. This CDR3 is CASSLNRDRPYEQYV. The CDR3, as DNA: TGTGCCAGCAGTTTAAACCGGGACAGGCCATACGAGCAGTACGTC.

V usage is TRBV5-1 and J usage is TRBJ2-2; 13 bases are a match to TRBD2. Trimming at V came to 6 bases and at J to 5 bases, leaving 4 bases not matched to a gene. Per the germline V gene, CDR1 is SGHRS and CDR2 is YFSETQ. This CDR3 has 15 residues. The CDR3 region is CASNGLAGETGELFF. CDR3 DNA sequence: TGCGCCAGCAACGGACTAGCGGGGGAGACCGGGGAGCTGTTTTTT.

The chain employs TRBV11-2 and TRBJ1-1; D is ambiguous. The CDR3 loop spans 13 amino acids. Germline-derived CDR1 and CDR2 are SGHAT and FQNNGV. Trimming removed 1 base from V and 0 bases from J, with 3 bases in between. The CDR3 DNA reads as TGTGCCAGCAGCTTAGCCGTGAACACTGAAGCTTTCTTT. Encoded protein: CASSLAVNTEAFF. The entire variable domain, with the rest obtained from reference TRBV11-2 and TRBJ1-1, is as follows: EAGVAQSPRYKIIEKRQSVAFWCNPISGHATLYWYQQILGQGPKLLIQFQNNGVVDDSQLPKDRFSAERLKGVDSTLKIQPAKLEDSAVYLCASSLAVNTEAFFGQGTRLTVV.

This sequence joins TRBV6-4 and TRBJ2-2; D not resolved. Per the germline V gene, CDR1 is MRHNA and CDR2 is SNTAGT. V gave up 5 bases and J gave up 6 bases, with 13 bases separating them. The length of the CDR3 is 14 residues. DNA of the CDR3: TGTGCCAGCAGTCGGTCTATCGGAGCCGGGGAGCTGTTTTTT. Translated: CASSRSIGAGELFF.

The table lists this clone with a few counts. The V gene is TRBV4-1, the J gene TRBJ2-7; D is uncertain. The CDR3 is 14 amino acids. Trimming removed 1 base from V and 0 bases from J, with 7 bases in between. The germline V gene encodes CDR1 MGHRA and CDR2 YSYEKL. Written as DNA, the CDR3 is TGCGCCAGCAGCCAAGCCAGTCTCTCCTACGAGCAGTACGTC. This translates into CASSQASLSYEQYV.

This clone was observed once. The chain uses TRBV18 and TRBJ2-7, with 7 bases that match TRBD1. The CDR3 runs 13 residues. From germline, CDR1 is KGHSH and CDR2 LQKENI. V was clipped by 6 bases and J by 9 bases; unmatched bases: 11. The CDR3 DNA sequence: TGTGCCAGCTCTCCGGACAGGCAGGTTGGGCAGTACGTC. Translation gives CASSPDRQVGQYV.

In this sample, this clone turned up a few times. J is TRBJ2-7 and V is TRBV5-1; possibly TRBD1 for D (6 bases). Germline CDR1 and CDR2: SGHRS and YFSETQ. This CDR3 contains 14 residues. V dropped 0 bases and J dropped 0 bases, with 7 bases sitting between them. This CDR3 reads CASSLGDTSYEQYF. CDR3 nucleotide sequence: TGCGCCAGCAGCTTGGGGGACACCTCCTACGAGCAGTACTTC.

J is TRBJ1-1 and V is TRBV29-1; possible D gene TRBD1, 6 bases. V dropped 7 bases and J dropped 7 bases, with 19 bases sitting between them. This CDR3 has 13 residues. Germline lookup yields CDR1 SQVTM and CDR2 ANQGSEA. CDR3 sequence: CSGNQGSGFEAFF. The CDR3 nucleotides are TGCAGCGGCAATCAGGGGTCAGGGTTTGAAGCTTTCTTT.

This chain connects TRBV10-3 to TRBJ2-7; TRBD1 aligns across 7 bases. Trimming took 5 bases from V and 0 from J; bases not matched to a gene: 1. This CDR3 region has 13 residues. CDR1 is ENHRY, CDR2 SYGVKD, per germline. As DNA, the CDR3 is TGTGCCATCAGTCGGGACAGCTCCTACGAGCAGTACTTC. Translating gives CAISRDSSYEQYF.

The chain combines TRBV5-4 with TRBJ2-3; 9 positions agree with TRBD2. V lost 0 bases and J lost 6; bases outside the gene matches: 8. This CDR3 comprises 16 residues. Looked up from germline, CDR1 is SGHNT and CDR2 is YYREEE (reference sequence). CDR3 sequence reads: CASSLASGALWDTQYF. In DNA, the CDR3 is TGTGCCAGCAGCTTGGCTAGCGGGGCCCTGTGGGATACGCAGTATTTT.

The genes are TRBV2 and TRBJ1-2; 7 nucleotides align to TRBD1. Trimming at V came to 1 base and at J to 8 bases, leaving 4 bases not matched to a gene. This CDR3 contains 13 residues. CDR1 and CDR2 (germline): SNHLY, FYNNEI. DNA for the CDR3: TGTGCCAGCAGTGAAGACAGGGGACGAGGCTACACCTTC. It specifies CASSEDRGRGYTF.

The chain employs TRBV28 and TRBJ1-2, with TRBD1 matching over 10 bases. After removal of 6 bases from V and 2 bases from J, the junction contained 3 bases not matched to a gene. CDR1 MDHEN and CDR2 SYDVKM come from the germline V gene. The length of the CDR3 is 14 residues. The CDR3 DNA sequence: TGTGCCAGCAGGGACAGGGGGTTAAACTATGGCTACACCTTC. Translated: CASRDRGLNYGYTF.

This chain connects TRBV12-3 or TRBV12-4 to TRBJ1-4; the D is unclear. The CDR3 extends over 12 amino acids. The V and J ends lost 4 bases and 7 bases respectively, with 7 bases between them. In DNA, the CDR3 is TGTGCCAGCAGTTGGCCGGGTGAAAAACTGTTTTTT. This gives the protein CASSWPGEKLFF.

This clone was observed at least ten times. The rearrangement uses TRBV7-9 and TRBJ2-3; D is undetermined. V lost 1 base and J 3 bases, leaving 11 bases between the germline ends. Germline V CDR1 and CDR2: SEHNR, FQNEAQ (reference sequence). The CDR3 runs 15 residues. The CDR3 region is CASSLGLASTDTQYF. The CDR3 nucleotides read TGTGCCAGCAGCTTAGGATTGGCTTCGACAGATACGCAGTATTTT.

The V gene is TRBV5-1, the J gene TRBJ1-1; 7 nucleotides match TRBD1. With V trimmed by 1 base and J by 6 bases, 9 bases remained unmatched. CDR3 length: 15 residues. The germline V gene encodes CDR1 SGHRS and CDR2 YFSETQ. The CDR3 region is CASSLRQGEGAEAFF. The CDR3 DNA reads TGCGCCAGCAGCTTGAGACAGGGAGAGGGTGCTGAAGCTTTCTTT.

CDR3 nucleotides: TGCGCCAGCAGCTCGGGACAGGCGATGAACACTGAAGCTTTCTTT. Its protein product is CASSSGQAMNTEAFF. This chain uses TRBV5-1 with TRBJ1-1, with 8 bases fitting TRBD1. Germline CDR1 reads SGHRS; CDR2 reads YFSETQ. The CDR3 has 15 amino acids. V lost 3 bases, J lost 0 bases, and 4 bases stayed unmatched.

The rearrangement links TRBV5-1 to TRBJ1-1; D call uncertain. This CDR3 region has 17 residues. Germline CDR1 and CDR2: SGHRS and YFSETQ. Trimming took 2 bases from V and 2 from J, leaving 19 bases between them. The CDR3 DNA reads TGCGCCAGCAGCTTCGTTTCCCAACTTTTATTTAACACTGAAGCTTTCTTT. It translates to CASSFVSQLLFNTEAFF.